This TCR beta chain was identified in a study of beta chain features in type 1 diabetes. To note about this clone: The antigen is unknown.

Of the isolated RNA, all was reverse transcribed, and so the sequenced material was expressed TCRB transcripts. Only in-frame clones appear in the TCRdb table, and some are missing; sequencing was by immunoSEQ multiplex PCR. Of about 740,000 clones in the sample, roughly 13% were seen once. It was via CD45RO/CCR7/CD25/CD127/CD95/CD27 that CD4+ naive, central memory, regulatory and stem cell-like memory cells were sorted. Findings and caveats of the study: Fewer insertions but more deletions were seen at VDJ junctions in type 1 diabetes patients. TCRB CDR3s were moderately but significantly shorter in Type 1 diabetes patients in all four CD4+ subsets. Small HLA sub-analyses could not settle whether HLA shapes TCRB rearrangement.

The clonotype was recovered from a man aged 18 to 30 with type 1 diabetes. Material: naive CD4+ T cells from blood.

This chain's CDR3 is CASREKDSNYGYTF. CDR3 bases: TGTGCCAGCAGGGAAAAGGACAGTAACTATGGCTACACCTTC. The rearrangement joins TRBV6-1 to TRBJ1-2; weak D call: TRBD1 (6 bases). Trimming removed 6 bases at V and 1 base at J, with 12 bases between. The CDR3 is made up of 14 amino acids. Per germline, CDR1 MNHNS and CDR2 SASEGT.